Presented here are 23 T cell receptor beta chains from one specimen sequenced in a study of radiation and T cells in renal cell carcinoma. The time point here: blood 2 weeks post-SBRT. Documented treatment: 15 Gy SBRT to primary tumor, nephrectomy 4 weeks later. TCRdb's copy holds only in-frame clones and misses some; the assay was immunoSEQ multiplex PCR. The table includes 65,000 to 80,000 clones, roughly 85% detected once. The material sequenced was blood, taken from a patient whose treatment included radiotherapy and nephrectomy. These receptors were obtained from a woman aged 50 to 65 with renal cell carcinoma.

The chain recombines TRBV5-1 with TRBJ1-1; perhaps TRBD1 as D (6 bases). Per germline, CDR1 SGHRS and CDR2 YFSETQ. Trimming cost V 6 bases and J 0 bases, with 9 bases left between them. CDR3 size: 13 residues. CDR3 DNA: TGCGCCAGCACACAGGGCGTGAACACTGAAGCTTTCTTT. The encoded protein is CASTQGVNTEAFF.

The chain has TRBV10-1 and TRBJ2-4; tentatively, D is TRBD1 (5 bases). The CDR3 spans 14 residues. Trimming stripped 0 bases from V and 12 bases from J, with 15 bases between. Germline CDR1 and CDR2: WNHNN and SYGVQD (reference sequence). CDR3 in amino acids: CASSESMGPRTQYF. The CDR3 nucleotides read TGCGCCAGCAGTGAGTCGATGGGGCCCCGTACTCAGTACTTC.

The gene calls are TRBV10-3 and TRBJ2-3; 9 bases are a match to TRBD2. CDR1 ENHRY and CDR2 SYGVKD come from the germline V gene. The CDR3 is 17 residues long. J gave up 0 bases and V 10 bases, and 14 bases lay outside the gene matches. The CDR3 here is CATRLAASTYSTDTQYF. Here the CDR3 DNA reads TGTGCCACCAGACTAGCGGCTTCCACTTATAGCACAGATACGCAGTATTTT.

J is TRBJ1-1 and V is TRBV15; D gene ambiguous. Looked up from germline, CDR1 is LNHNV and CDR2 is YYDKDF (reference sequence). There are 12 residues in the CDR3. Between the trimmed V and J ends, which lost 1 base and 5 bases, there was a span of 5 bases. The CDR3, as DNA: TGTGCCACCAGCAGAGCGGAGACTGAAGCTTTCTTT. This encodes CATSRAETEAFF.

The chain has TRBV27 and TRBJ2-7, with a tentative D call TRBD2 (7 bases). The V end lost 5 bases, the J end lost 9 bases, and 17 bases lay between the germline ends. The CDR3 consists of 13 residues. Germline V lookup: CDR1 MNHEY, CDR2 SMNVEV (reference sequence). For the CDR3, the DNA is TGTGCCAGCAGTCCCCGGGTAGGGGGGGGGCAGTACTTC. Translation: CASSPRVGGGQYF.

V gene TRBV10-3 combines with J gene TRBJ1-1; TRBD1 is a possible D gene (5 bases). This CDR3 spans 14 amino acids. CDR1 ENHRY and CDR2 SYGVKD come from the germline V gene. Trimming took 4 bases from V and 4 from J, leaving 13 bases between them. CDR3 in DNA: TGTGCCATCAGTGTGGGGACGACGGGCACTGAAGCTTTCTTT. Its protein is CAISVGTTGTEAFF.

This clone was seen more than once but under ten times. Other DNA sequences in the sample encode the same CDR3. The chain combines TRBV6-5 with TRBJ1-1, with 7 nucleotides matching TRBD1. Per the germline V gene, CDR1 is MNHEY and CDR2 is SVGAGI. This CDR3 region has 15 residues. Germline trimming cut 2 bases from V and 1 base from J; bases unmatched to any gene: 4. CDR3: CASSYGRTGNTEAFF. Written as DNA, the CDR3 is TGTGCCAGCAGTTACGGTAGGACAGGGAACACTGAAGCTTTCTTT.

V usage is TRBV18 and J usage is TRBJ1-1, with D perhaps matching TRBD1 (6 bases). Germline loops: CDR1 KGHSH, CDR2 LQKENI. Deletions cut 1 base from V and 6 bases from J, with 24 bases between. This CDR3 spans 18 amino acids. The CDR3 sequence: CASSPRTVAQSGSAEAFF. The CDR3 coding sequence is TGTGCCAGCTCACCACGGACAGTAGCTCAGTCGGGTTCCGCTGAAGCTTTCTTT.

This rearrangement joins TRBV19 to TRBJ1-2, with 9 nucleotides matching TRBD1. V was pared by 7 bases and J by 4 bases, with 7 bases of the junction left unmatched. Germline V gene lookup returns CDR1 LNHDA and CDR2 SQIVND (reference sequence). This CDR3 is 14 amino acids long. The CDR3 is CASTPDRGGYGYTF. The CDR3 DNA follows: TGTGCCAGTACTCCGGACAGGGGTGGCTATGGCTACACCTTC.

This clone was seen more than once but under ten times. In the same sample, other DNA sequences code for this CDR3. The CDR3 is CASSSGDRAFF. The CDR3, as DNA: TGCGCCAGCAGCTCGGGGGATAGGGCTTTCTTT. The chain has TRBV5-1 and TRBJ1-1; tentatively, D is TRBD1 (5 bases). The V end lost 3 bases, the J end lost 11 bases, and 11 bases lay between the germline ends. CDR1 SGHRS and CDR2 YFSETQ come from the germline V gene. The CDR3 spans 11 residues.

The chain combines TRBV13 with TRBJ2-5, with D perhaps TRBD1 (6 bases). The CDR3 sequence is 13 residues long. V was trimmed by 4 bases and J by 2 bases, leaving 8 bases between them. Germline V gene lookup returns CDR1 PRHDT and CDR2 FYEKMQ (reference sequence). The CDR3 sequence: CASSSGTQETQYF. For the CDR3, the DNA is TGTGCCAGCAGCTCCGGGACACAAGAGACCCAGTACTTC.

This chain joins TRBV5-1 and TRBJ1-4; maybe TRBD1 (6 bases). Per the germline V gene, CDR1 is SGHRS and CDR2 is YFSETQ. V lost 2 bases and J lost 8, with 13 bases in between. This CDR3 spans 14 amino acids. CDR3 sequence: CASSFDRPGEKLFF. CDR3 in DNA: TGCGCCAGCAGCTTCGACAGGCCAGGGGAAAAACTGTTTTTT.

The gene calls are TRBV7-3 and TRBJ1-1; D possibly corresponds to TRBD1 (6 bases). CDR1 is SGHTA and CDR2 is FQGTGA in the germline V gene. This CDR3 is 15 amino acids long. The V end lost 4 bases, the J end lost 0 bases, and 12 bases lay between the germline ends. The DNA for the CDR3 is TGTGCCAGCAGCTCCGGGGGGCAGATGAACACTGAAGCTTTCTTT. Encoded protein: CASSSGGQMNTEAFF.

V and J are TRBV9 and TRBJ1-5, with D hard to call. This CDR3 spans 15 amino acids. V was cut by 3 bases and J by 2 bases, with 12 bases left in between. Germline CDR1 SGDLS, CDR2 YYNGEE. The DNA of the CDR3 is TGTGCCAGCAGCGGCGACCCTTCGGGCAATCAGCCCCAGCATTTT. Translated: CASSGDPSGNQPQHF.

This sequence joins TRBV19 and TRBJ2-7, with TRBD1 identical over 7 bases. Germline CDR1 LNHDA, CDR2 SQIVND (reference sequence). CDR3 length equals 13 residues. Trimming removed 6 bases from V and 5 bases from J; junction bases left unmatched: 7. As DNA, the CDR3 is TGTGCCAGTAGGAGGACAGGTTCCGACGAGCAGTACTTC. Translating gives CASRRTGSDEQYF.

This rearrangement joins TRBV5-5 to TRBJ1-6; unclear D gene. CDR1 SGHKS and CDR2 YYEKEE come from the germline V gene (reference sequence). This CDR3 contains 14 residues. V was pared by 6 bases and J by 9 bases, with 16 bases between. CDR3: CASTLLEESSPLHF. DNA of the CDR3: TGTGCCAGCACCCTCCTCGAGGAAAGTTCACCCCTCCACTTT.

The rearrangement uses TRBV27 and TRBJ1-2; D ambiguous. Trimming took 4 bases from V and 0 from J, leaving 6 bases between them. The germline V gene has CDR1 MNHEY and CDR2 SMNVEV (reference sequence). The CDR3 covers 13 residues. The CDR3 sequence: CASSWSANYGYTF. The CDR3 region has the DNA TGTGCCAGCAGTTGGTCAGCTAACTATGGCTACACCTTC.

The rearrangement uses TRBV4-1 and TRBJ1-2; weak D call: TRBD1 (6 bases). The CDR3 spans 16 residues. V shed 4 bases and J shed 0 bases, with 15 bases lying between them. Germline CDR1 and CDR2: MGHRA and YSYEKL. The CDR3 region is CASSLLTRGPNYGYTF. The DNA of the CDR3 is TGCGCCAGCAGCCTCCTGACCAGGGGACCTAACTATGGCTACACCTTC.

This chain uses TRBV5-6 with TRBJ1-6; perhaps TRBD1 as D (6 bases). Trimming took 4 bases from V and 5 from J, leaving 16 bases between them. CDR3 length: 16 amino acids. Germline V gives CDR1 SGHDT, CDR2 YYEEEE. The CDR3 coding sequence is TGTGCCAGCAGCCTAGGACAGCGATGGGATAATTCACCCCTCCACTTT. It encodes CASSLGQRWDNSPLHF.

This chain connects TRBV5-1 to TRBJ1-1; tentatively, D is TRBD1 (5 bases). V was pared by 4 bases and J by 1 base, with 8 bases between. Germline loops: CDR1 SGHRS, CDR2 YFSETQ. This CDR3 is 13 amino acids long. Written as DNA, the CDR3 is TGCGCCAGCAGCCAGGGACGGAACACTGAAGCTTTCTTT. Translation gives CASSQGRNTEAFF.

The rearrangement links TRBV6-5 to TRBJ2-7, with 10 positions matching TRBD1. The CDR3 covers 15 residues. The V gene end was trimmed by 2 bases and the J gene end by 5 bases; junction bases not matched to a gene: 6. Germline assignment: CDR1 MNHEY and CDR2 SVGAGI. CDR3 region: CASSYQDRGRHEQYF. The CDR3 DNA follows: TGTGCCAGCAGTTACCAAGACAGGGGGCGGCACGAGCAGTACTTC.

This sequence joins TRBV7-2 and TRBJ2-3; possibly TRBD2 for D (6 bases). CDR3 length: 16 residues. Between the trimmed V and J ends, which lost 1 base and 2 bases, there was a span of 13 bases. CDR1 and CDR2 from the germline V gene are SGHTA and FQGNSA. CDR3 amino acids: CASSLDGPGVTDTQYF. The CDR3 DNA reads as TGTGCCAGCAGCTTAGACGGTCCGGGAGTCACAGATACGCAGTATTTT.

The V gene is TRBV5-1, the J gene TRBJ2-7; D gene ambiguous. Germline lookup yields CDR1 SGHRS and CDR2 YFSETQ. CDR3 length: 14 amino acids. With 3 bases removed from V and 0 bases from J, the gap between germline ends came to 10 bases. CDR3 in DNA: TGCGCCAGCAGCTCAACCCGACCCTCCTACGAGCAGTACTTC. The encoded protein is CASSSTRPSYEQYF.